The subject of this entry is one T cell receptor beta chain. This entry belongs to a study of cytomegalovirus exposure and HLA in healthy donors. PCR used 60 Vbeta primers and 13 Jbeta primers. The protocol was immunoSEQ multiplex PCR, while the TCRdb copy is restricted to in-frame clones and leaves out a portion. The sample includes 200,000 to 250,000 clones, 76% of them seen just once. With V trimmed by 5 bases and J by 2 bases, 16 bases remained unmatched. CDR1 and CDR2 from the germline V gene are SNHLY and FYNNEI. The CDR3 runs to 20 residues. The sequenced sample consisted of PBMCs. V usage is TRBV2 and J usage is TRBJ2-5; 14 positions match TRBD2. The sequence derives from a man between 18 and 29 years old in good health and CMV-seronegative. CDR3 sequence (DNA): TGTGCCAGCAGTTCCCTGGGACTAGCGGGAGAACGAGTTGGTCAAGAGACCCAGTACTTC. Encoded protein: CASSSLGLAGERVGQETQYF.